This entry lists 32 T cell receptor beta chains sequenced from one sample in a study of T-cell memory formation after mild COVID-19. MiXCR was run by TCRdb on the 5' RACE reads, yielding one entry per CDR3 protein. The sample records about 350,000 distinct CDR3 sequences, about 13% being singletons. The specimen sequenced was PBMCs or a T cell subset sorted from them (not recorded which). The receptors shown here come from a young man who had mild COVID-19 (a few samples of this study predate the infection). Cell type and time point are not known.

This clonotype was recorded a few times. The V call is TRBV6-6, the J call TRBJ1-4; D unclear. Germline CDR1 MNHNY, CDR2 SVGAGI (reference sequence). This CDR3 contains 14 residues. V gave up 6 bases and J gave up 0 bases, with 8 bases separating them. CDR3 sequence reads: CASRADPTNEKLFF. CDR3 bases: TGTGCCAGCAGAGCTGACCCAACTAATGAAAAACTGTTTTTT.

J is TRBJ1-1 and V is TRBV5-1, with 8 bases fitting TRBD1. The germline CDR1 and CDR2 sequences are SGHRS and YFSETQ. The CDR3 consists of 15 residues. Trimming took 1 base from V and 4 from J; bases not matched to a gene: 6. For the CDR3, the DNA is TGCGCCAGCAGCTTGAGTGGTGACAGGGGCACTGAAGCTTTCTTT. This gives the protein CASSLSGDRGTEAFF.

This clonotype was counted a few times. The chain couples TRBV7-2 to TRBJ2-7; 9 nucleotides match TRBD2. Germline assignment: CDR1 SGHTA and CDR2 FQGNSA. The CDR3 totals 14 residues. Trimming removed 4 bases from V and 2 bases from J; junction bases left unmatched: 3. CDR3 DNA: TGTGCCAGCAGCTCGACTAGCGGAACCTACGAGCAGTACGTC. The encoded protein is CASSSTSGTYEQYV.

There are a few counts of this clonotype. V and J are TRBV7-8 and TRBJ2-5; D is unresolved. This CDR3 spans 15 amino acids. CDR1 SGHVS and CDR2 FQNEAQ come from the germline V gene. V was pared by 5 bases and J by 0 bases, with 13 bases between. The CDR3 sequence: CASSPSWRYQETQYF. The CDR3 DNA reads as TGTGCCAGCAGCCCTTCTTGGCGGTACCAAGAGACCCAGTACTTC. The full variable domain, its missing parts supplied by reference TRBV7-8 and TRBJ2-5, is GAGVSQSPRYKVAKRGQDVALRCDPISGHVSLFWYQQALGQGPEFLTYFQNEAQLDKSGLPSDRFFAERPEGSVSTLKIQRTQQEDSAVYLCASSPSWRYQETQYFGPGTRLLVL.

The chain carries TRBV20-1 and TRBJ1-6; D unclear. Trimming cost V 0 bases and J 8 bases, with 11 bases left between them. The germline CDR1 and CDR2 sequences are DFQATT and SNEGSKA (reference sequence). CDR3 length: 14 amino acids. CDR3 DNA sequence: TGCAGTGCTAGAGATCCGGGGATGGATTCACCCCTCCACTTT. This translates into CSARDPGMDSPLHF.

The CDR3 reads CASSLISRNQPQHF. In nucleotides, the CDR3 is TGCGCCAGCAGCTTAATTTCCCGCAATCAGCCCCAGCATTTT. This chain connects TRBV5-1 to TRBJ1-5; D not certain. Germline V gene lookup returns CDR1 SGHRS and CDR2 YFSETQ. The V end lost 2 bases, the J end lost 2 bases, and 8 bases lay between the germline ends. The CDR3 contains 14 residues.

V gene TRBV9 combines with J gene TRBJ2-5; 9 bases line up with TRBD2. Germline V gene lookup returns CDR1 SGDLS and CDR2 YYNGEE. The J segment lost 5 bases and the V segment lost 3 bases, leaving 5 bases of the junction unmatched. The CDR3 is made up of 14 amino acids. The chain's CDR3 is CASSAYSGGETQYF. For the CDR3, the DNA is TGTGCCAGCAGCGCTTATAGCGGGGGTGAGACCCAGTACTTC.

This chain joins TRBV14 and TRBJ2-3, with 9 bases lining up with TRBD2. Germline CDR1 SGHDN, CDR2 FVKESK. V shed 0 bases, J shed 1 base, and the junction held 5 bases outside the gene matches. The CDR3 sequence is 17 residues long. The CDR3 DNA reads as TGTGCCAGCAGCCAAGACATCCGACTAGCGGGCACAGATACGCAGTATTTT. It yields the protein CASSQDIRLAGTDTQYF.

This clonotype was seen many times. The gene calls are TRBV4-1 and TRBJ2-3; 7 nucleotides agree with TRBD1. J gave up 3 bases and V 0 bases, and 21 bases lay outside the gene matches. The CDR3 covers 21 residues. CDR1 is MGHRA and CDR2 is YSYEKL in the germline V gene. The CDR3 bases are TGCGCCAGCAGCCAAGATCGATTAGAGGGGGCCGGGACCCCTCGGACAGATACGCAGTATTTT. Its translation: CASSQDRLEGAGTPRTDTQYF.

This clonotype was detected ten times or more. The genes are TRBV6-2 or TRBV6-3 and TRBJ2-3; 8 bases are shared with TRBD1. The CDR3 loop spans 14 amino acids. V shed 5 bases and J 0 bases; nucleotides not matched to a gene: 1. From germline, CDR1 is MNHEY and CDR2 SVGEGT. CDR3 DNA sequence: TGTGCCAGCAGTCGGGACAGGAGCACAGATACGCAGTATTTT. Its translation is CASSRDRSTDTQYF.

The sample holds many counts of this clonotype. The chain combines TRBV7-2 with TRBJ2-5; 9 bases line up with TRBD2. V shed 0 bases, J shed 4 bases, and the junction held 3 bases outside the gene matches. From germline, CDR1 is SGHTA and CDR2 FQGNSA. This CDR3 has 15 residues. The CDR3 sequence: CASSLAGLALETQYF. The CDR3 nucleotides are TGTGCCAGCAGCTTAGCTGGACTAGCGTTAGAGACCCAGTACTTC.

The V call is TRBV6-2 or TRBV6-3, the J call TRBJ2-3; unclear D gene. This CDR3 spans 15 amino acids. Germline V gene data show CDR1 as MNHEY and CDR2 as SVGEGT. Trimming left V 0 bases short and J 3 bases short, with 10 bases between. The CDR3 DNA follows: TGTGCCAGCAGTTACTCTGGGTGGAGTACAGATACGCAGTATTTT. Its protein is CASSYSGWSTDTQYF.

CDR3 DNA sequence: TGTGCCAGCAGTGCGGACAGGTGGTATTCACCCCTCCACTTT. Translated, it gives CASSADRWYSPLHF. The rearrangement links TRBV6-2 or TRBV6-3 to TRBJ1-6, with 7 positions matching TRBD1. The CDR3 has 14 residues. From germline, CDR1 is MNHEY and CDR2 SVGEGT. The junction had 6 bases not matched to a gene; V was cut back by 5 bases and J by 8 bases.

A few counts support this clonotype. The chain joins TRBV7-2 to TRBJ2-3, with TRBD1 matching 10 bases. Germline lookup yields CDR1 SGHTA and CDR2 FQGNSA. Trimming at V came to 1 base and at J to 0 bases, leaving 4 bases not matched to a gene. The CDR3 totals 17 residues. The CDR3 bases are TGTGCCAGCAGCTTAGTTGGGGGACAGGGGAGCACAGATACGCAGTATTTT. It yields the protein CASSLVGGQGSTDTQYF.

This clonotype has just a few counts. The chain joins TRBV7-2 to TRBJ2-7; 8 nucleotides agree with TRBD1. The V segment lost 2 bases and the J segment 12 bases; nucleotides outside the gene matches: 18. Germline CDR1 reads SGHTA; CDR2 reads FQGNSA. CDR3 length: 16 residues. The CDR3 sequence: CASSLTFGTGEPRRYF. CDR3 DNA: TGTGCCAGCAGCTTAACCTTTGGGACAGGCGAACCGAGGCGGTACTTC. The complete variable domain, with remaining parts taken from reference TRBV7-2 and TRBJ2-7, reads GAGVSQSPSNKVTEKGKDVELRCDPISGHTALYWYRQSLGQGLEFLIYFQGNSAPDKSGLPSDRFSAERTGGSVSTLTIQRTQQEDSAVYLCASSLTFGTGEPRRYFGPGTRLTVT.

Only a few counts were recorded for this clonotype. The rearrangement uses TRBV30 and TRBJ1-6, with D possibly TRBD1 on 6 matching bases. The germline V gene encodes CDR1 GTSNPN and CDR2 SVGIG (reference sequence). The CDR3 totals 16 residues. Trimming pared 2 bases from V and 7 bases from J, leaving 18 bases between. The CDR3 coding sequence is TGTGCCTGGAGTCAACACCCCGGGACACTAAATTCACCCCTCCACTTT. It yields the protein CAWSQHPGTLNSPLHF. The full variable domain, with the rest looked up from reference TRBV30 and TRBJ1-6, is SQTIHQWPATLVQPVGSPLSLECTVEGTSNPNLYWYRQAAGRGLQLLFYSVGIGQISSEVPQNLSASRPQDRQFILSSKKLLLSDSGFYLCAWSQHPGTLNSPLHFGNGTRLTVT.

This clonotype appeared a few times. The chain is built from TRBV19 and TRBJ2-1; 8 bases match TRBD2. V was clipped by 7 bases and J by 11 bases; unmatched bases: 13. CDR1 is LNHDA, CDR2 SQIVND, per germline (reference sequence). The CDR3 has 14 residues. The chain's CDR3 is CASIGRGGGLKQFF. DNA of the CDR3: TGTGCCAGTATCGGCCGGGGCGGGGGGCTGAAGCAGTTCTTC.

This clonotype was detected a few times. The V call is TRBV6-2 or TRBV6-3, the J call TRBJ2-4; TRBD1 or TRBD2 may be the D gene (5 bases each). Germline CDR1 and CDR2: MNHEY and SVGEGT. This CDR3 region has 17 residues. V gave up 4 bases and J gave up 5 bases, with 21 bases separating them. The CDR3 protein is CASSSPGDLWGENIQYF. The CDR3 DNA reads as TGTGCCAGCAGTTCCCCTGGGGACCTCTGGGGTGAAAACATTCAGTACTTC.

This clonotype has more than one count but fewer than ten. The rearrangement links TRBV19 to TRBJ2-5, with D hard to call. The CDR3 spans 14 residues. Trimming took off 5 bases at V and 5 bases at J, with 15 bases between the two ends. CDR1 is LNHDA, CDR2 SQIVND, per germline (reference sequence). The CDR3 is CASSEGPHGETQYF. DNA of the CDR3: TGTGCCAGTAGTGAAGGACCCCACGGGGAGACCCAGTACTTC.

The chain employs TRBV20-1 and TRBJ1-4; D not certain. The germline gives CDR1 DFQATT, CDR2 SNEGSKA (reference sequence). This CDR3 is built from 13 residues. Deletions cut 1 base from V and 4 bases from J, with 7 bases between. CDR3 loop: CSARVESNEKLFF. CDR3 bases: TGCAGTGCTAGAGTGGAGAGTAATGAAAAACTGTTTTTT.

The rearrangement links TRBV21-1 to TRBJ1-5. TRBV21-1 is shown as a pseudogene. The CDR3 has 16 residues. The CDR3 loop reads CPSSKDTVKGNQPQHF. In DNA, the CDR3 is TGTCCCAGCAGCAAAGACACGGTTAAGGGCAATCAGCCCCAGCATTTT.

The sample holds a few counts of this clonotype. The V and J genes are TRBV30 and TRBJ1-2; D gene ambiguous. With 3 bases removed from V and 14 bases from J, the gap between germline ends came to 19 bases. Germline loops: CDR1 GTSNPN, CDR2 SVGIG (reference sequence). This CDR3 is 12 amino acids long. The CDR3 coding sequence is TGTGCCTGGAGCTTACTCGGACGGATAAAGACCTTC. It specifies CAWSLLGRIKTF.

The V gene is TRBV5-1, the J gene TRBJ2-5, with a tentative D call TRBD2 (5 bases). Trimming took off 4 bases at V and 4 bases at J, with 14 bases between the two ends. Germline V CDR1 and CDR2: SGHRS, YFSETQ. The CDR3 sequence is 14 residues long. CDR3 bases: TGCGCCAGCAGCACGACGGGGTGGGCAGAGACCCAGTACTTC. It codes for CASSTTGWAETQYF.

This clonotype was picked up many times. The chain has TRBV9 and TRBJ2-1, with 10 bases lining up with TRBD2. The junction had 4 bases not matched to a gene; V was cut back by 5 bases and J by 2 bases. The CDR3 spans 15 residues. Germline V gene data show CDR1 as SGDLS and CDR2 as YYNGEE. The DNA for the CDR3 is TGTGCCAGCAGTCGGAGCGGGGGGGCCTACAATGAGCAGTTCTTC. This sequence encodes CASSRSGGAYNEQFF.

This clonotype showed up just a few times. The chain combines TRBV11-3 with TRBJ2-2; no definite D call. V lost 6 bases and J lost 0, with 17 bases in between. The length of the CDR3 is 17 residues. The V gene's germline CDR1 is SGHNT and CDR2 YENEEA. CDR3 protein: CASSLNSWHSNTGELFF. The DNA for the CDR3 is TGTGCCAGCAGTCTCAACAGTTGGCACTCGAACACCGGGGAGCTGTTTTTT.

This clonotype has a count of ten or more. CDR3 sequence (DNA): TGTGCCAGCAGTTCCCGGGCAGGGACAGGCTCTGGCTACACCTTC. Protein: CASSSRAGTGSGYTF. The chain uses TRBV6-5 and TRBJ1-2; 8 nucleotides agree with TRBD1. V trimming: 4 bases; J trimming: 7 bases; junction bases outside the gene matches: 11. Germline V CDR1 and CDR2: MNHEY, SVGAGI. This CDR3 is built from 15 residues.

This chain uses TRBV6-1 with TRBJ1-5; D gene ambiguous. This CDR3 contains 16 residues. V was pared by 6 bases and J by 4 bases, with 19 bases between. Looked up from germline, CDR1 is MNHNS and CDR2 is SASEGT. The CDR3 here is CASRGLGLMVNQPQHF. In DNA form, the CDR3 reads TGTGCCAGCAGGGGGTTAGGTCTCATGGTTAATCAGCCCCAGCATTTT.

The chain combines TRBV7-9 with TRBJ2-7; TRBD2 is a possible D gene (5 bases). The V gene's germline CDR1 is SEHNR and CDR2 FQNEAQ (reference sequence). Trimming left V 2 bases short and J 3 bases short, with 17 bases between. The CDR3 sequence is 16 residues long. CDR3 in amino acids: CASSLWPGSPGYEQYF. Written as DNA, the CDR3 is TGTGCCAGCAGCTTATGGCCGGGATCCCCGGGCTACGAGCAGTACTTC.

The V call is TRBV7-3, the J call TRBJ2-1; D is perhaps TRBD1 (5 bases). V was cut by 2 bases and J by 2 bases, with 16 bases left in between. Germline lookup yields CDR1 SGHTA and CDR2 FQGTGA. The CDR3 runs to 17 residues. CDR3 amino acids: CASSLGWDQGAYNEQFF. CDR3 sequence (DNA): TGTGCCAGCAGCTTAGGGTGGGATCAAGGGGCCTACAATGAGCAGTTCTTC.

The CDR3 DNA follows: TGTGCCAGCACCCCAGGGACTAACACAGATACGCAGTATTTT. Its translation is CASTPGTNTDTQYF. The chain joins TRBV6-1 to TRBJ2-3, with 7 bases identical to TRBD2. This CDR3 has 14 residues. From germline, CDR1 is MNHNS and CDR2 SASEGT. V trimming: 7 bases; J trimming: 2 bases; junction bases outside the gene matches: 6.

This clonotype was recorded a few times. The chain joins TRBV10-3 to TRBJ1-6, with D possibly being TRBD1 (5 bases). The germline V gene encodes CDR1 ENHRY and CDR2 SYGVKD. Between the trimmed V and J ends, which lost 0 bases and 7 bases, there was a span of 10 bases. The CDR3 spans 15 residues. The CDR3 DNA follows: TGTGCCATCAGTGAGTCAGACAGAGAGAATTCACCCCTCCACTTT. It is translated as CAISESDRENSPLHF.

The chain combines TRBV7-9 with TRBJ1-2, with 7 bases identical to TRBD1. The CDR3 has 14 residues. With V trimmed by 0 bases and J by 8 bases, 6 bases remained unmatched. Germline V lookup: CDR1 SEHNR, CDR2 FQNEAQ (reference sequence). The chain's CDR3 is CASSLATGREGYTF. Here the CDR3 DNA reads TGTGCCAGCAGCTTAGCGACAGGGCGAGAGGGCTACACCTTC.